This TCR beta chain originates from a study of beta chain features in type 1 diabetes (dated by TCRdb to the late 2010s). Regarding the study in general: No differences in mean age, gender distribution, total cell number or subset yield were found between patients and healthy donors. In the study, recently diagnosed type 1 diabetes patients and matched healthy donors were compared on the TCRB repertoires of their sorted circulating CD4+ T cell subsets. Across all samples, approximately 98,000,000 sorted cells were examined, and cell number per subset correlated strongly with RNA yield. Whereas all 30 or so donors provided naive and central memory subsets, regulatory and stem cell-like memory subsets were isolated from just 8 patients and roughly 8 healthy donors.

Results the study describes overall, beyond this receptor: Naive, central memory and regulatory TCRB repertoires appeared to be more similar among patients than among healthy donors. At VDJ recombination sites, type 1 diabetes patients had fewer insertions and more deleted nucleotides, which implies abnormalities in thymic rearrangement. Sequencing cDNA rather than genomic DNA could over-represent highly expressing activated cells, although activation and CD3 levels did not differ between groups. HLA sub-analyses involved small numbers of individuals, so any influence of HLA type on TCRB rearrangement remained unresolved. Shorter templates might have been favored by PCR, but patient and control samples were amplified and corrected together, so both groups would have been affected equally by any skew. In all four CD4+ subsets, TCRB CDR3 length was moderately but significantly shorter in type 1 diabetes patients.

Each donor gave one peripheral blood draw, averaging roughly 120 mL, which was collected into heparinised tubes. Using a panel that included CD45RO, CCR7, CD25, CD127, CD95 and CD27, naive, central memory, regulatory and stem cell-like memory CD4+ T cells were sorted on a BD FACSAria II. Purity was above 95% for every sorted population. PBMCs were separated immediately by Lymphoprep density gradient centrifugation and were stained directly, without being cultured. Samples were stained and sorted in pairs, with one healthy donor and one patient per experiment, so that batch effects were minimized. The entire isolated RNA was reverse transcribed using the High Capacity cDNA Reverse Transcription Kit, and thus expressed TCRB transcripts were sequenced. Deep immunoSEQ sequencing was applied to naive, central memory and regulatory T cell samples, giving an average of around 3.4 million total reads per sample. Sorted cells were lysed in RLT buffer, and RNA was extracted using DNase-treated RNeasy Micro or Mini kits according to cell number. To prevent cross-contamination, every cell subset was processed on its own, while patient and healthy donor samples were processed together. The immunoSEQ multiplex PCR was used to amplify TCRB sequences from cDNA, generating 87-bp fragments that spanned the CDR3 region. The amplicons were sequenced using the Illumina HiSeq platform. In the original analysis: Synthetic template baselines were used to correct PCR bias computationally, reads within Hamming distance 2 were collapsed, and singletons that could not be merged were discarded. Reads were aligned against IMGT so that V, D and J genes, CDR3 length and insertions or deletions at six rearrangement sites could be assigned. Within each subset, clonotype counts were normalized to the number of sorted cells before true diversity and Gini coefficients were calculated with the tcR R package. Repertoire sharing was quantified using the overlap coefficient calculated on TCRB nucleotide sequences. Out-of-frame TCRB sequences from naive cells were analyzed as a proxy for the pre-selection repertoire. Sourced from immuneACCESS, this table was stored by TCRdb with only in-frame sequences that have V and J called. A share of the clones is absent; for the studies checked, an unresolved V gene accounts for under half, and the remainder has no known explanation. V, J and clone size derive from that table, while D and trimming were established from the DNA sequence. The table for this sample lists 500,000 to 700,000 clones; roughly a sixth of them were counted only once. Approximately 0.087% of the sample is in the top ten clones.

The CDR3 sequence holds 15 residues, the cysteine and phenylalanine included. Kept here is only the CDR3 DNA, which spans 45 bases and is read in frame from base 1. From the germline V gene, CDR1 is ENHRY and CDR2 is SYGVKD. Here V drops 6 bases and J drops 1 base, and the junction holds 7 bases not matched to any gene. This clone has more than one count but fewer than ten. Its antigen is still unknown. No much larger clone exists at a distance of one base, and base qualities are not known. The sequenced material came from naive CD4+ T cells from blood. Sample cell subset or site, as interpreted from the label and publication: true naive CD4+ T cells. The sequence joins TRBV10-3 to TRBJ2-7, and TRBD1 matches 9 of the central bases. The sequence was collected from a man younger than 30 in good health. The DNA sequence is TGTGCCATCAGCGAGGTGACAGGGGGATCCTACGAGCAGTACTTC. This yields the protein CAISEVTGGSYEQYF.